Described below is a single T cell receptor (beta chain) sequence and its context. In its sample, this clonotype was seen many times. Its antigen is still unknown. No much larger clone is present one base from it, and per-base qualities are unavailable. The cysteine opens and the phenylalanine closes a CDR3 of 14 amino acids. The entry retains the CDR3 DNA only, 42 bases that are in frame from base 1. Cut back by 1 base and 5 bases, the V and J ends lie 9 bases apart. CDR1 and CDR2, looked up from the germline V gene, are SGHTA and FQGNSA. This entry comes from a study of T-cell reconstitution after alpha-beta-depleted transplantation in children (dated by TCRdb to 2016 to 2018). Some background on the complete study: The study quantitatively tracked T-cell immune reconstitution after TCRalphabeta/CD19-depleted allogeneic hematopoietic cell transplantation in children using TCR repertoire profiling.

Library construction relied on PCR. TCRdb names Illumina HiSeq 2500 as the instrument used. Molecular barcoding was employed in the preparation of TCR libraries, with unique molecular identifiers being used to normalize TCRbeta repertoire quantification. TCRdb cleaned the public reads at Q25 with fastp, built clones with MiXCR and kept in-frame beta chains. Records with the same CDR3 protein are collapsed into one entry carrying the most frequent genes and DNA. The sample data list about 460,000 distinct CDR3 sequences, and about 10% of these were observed just once. Clones ranked in the top ten supply about 2.1% of the sample. The sample's treatment or condition label is to be understood as: allogeneic hematopoietic cell transplantation with graft depleted of TCRalphabeta T cells and CD19 B cells. The children who served as transplant recipients had been given grafts of TCRalphabeta/CD19-depleted allogeneic hematopoietic cells.

Study-wide findings and limitations: In some patients, the high TCRbeta diversity seen at day 60 was put down to recipient T cells and intrathymic progenitors that had survived conditioning. The apparently early recovery of alphabetaT-cell counts about two months after transplant reportedly depended on only several hundred rapidly expanded clones that came from non-depleted graft cells. Hyperexpanded clone frequencies declined over subsequent months; after one year, T-cell counts and TCRbeta diversity were mostly attributed to newly produced T cells.

The sample consisted of PBMCs, taken before TCRalphabeta/CD19-depleted stem cell transplant. The sequence was obtained from a child aged 2-15 years with inherited bone marrow failure, due to receive a stem cell transplant. The receptor chain draws on TRBV7-2 and TRBJ2-1; confidence is insufficient to name the D gene. The DNA sequence reads TGTGCCAGCAGCTTAGGCCCGAGCAACAATGAGCAGTTCTTC. Its amino acids are CASSLGPSNNEQFF.